This section outlines one TCR beta chain sequence together with its context. The antigen is undetermined. Trimming took 7 bases from V and 5 from J, leaving 24 bases between them. The germline CDR1 and CDR2 sequences are SGHAT and FQDESV (reference sequence). This CDR3 spans 17 amino acids. Quantitative 5'-RACE with molecular barcodes produced the TCR beta libraries. A single record per CDR3 protein comes from TCRdb applying MiXCR to the 5' RACE reads. The table has approximately 400,000 distinct CDR3 sequences, under 20% seen once; the top ten hold over 1%. This entry belongs to a study of CD8 T cells in ankylosing spondylitis. Study-wide results and limits: Disease-linked clones had a CD8+ phenotype and relatively low frequency in peripheral blood. The study identified a TCR beta motif of roughly eight highly homologous variants that appeared characteristic of ankylosing spondylitis blood.

The chain carries TRBV11-1 and TRBJ2-1; the D gene is possibly TRBD2 (6 bases). The clonotype originates from a male donor with ankylosing spondylitis. Input material: blood, either unsorted or a sorted T cell fraction (not recorded which). The CDR3 loop is CASTKTRSIALDNEQFF. Written as DNA, the CDR3 is TGTGCCAGCACCAAGACTAGGTCTATAGCCCTCGACAATGAGCAGTTCTTC. Full variable domain (outside the CDR3, taken from reference TRBV11-1 and TRBJ2-1): EAEVAQSPRYKITEKSQAVAFWCDPISGHATLYWYRQILGQGPELLVQFQDESVVDDSQLPKDRFSAERLKGVDSTLKIQPAELGDSAMYLCASTKTRSIALDNEQFFGPGTRLTVL.